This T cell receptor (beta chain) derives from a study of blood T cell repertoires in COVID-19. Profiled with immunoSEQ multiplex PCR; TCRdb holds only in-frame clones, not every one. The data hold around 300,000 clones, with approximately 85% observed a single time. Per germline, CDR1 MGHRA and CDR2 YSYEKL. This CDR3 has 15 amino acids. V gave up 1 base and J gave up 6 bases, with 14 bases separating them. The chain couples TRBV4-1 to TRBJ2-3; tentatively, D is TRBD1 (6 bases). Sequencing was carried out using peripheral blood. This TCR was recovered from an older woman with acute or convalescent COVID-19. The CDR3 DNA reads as TGCGCCAGCAGCCAAGTCTGGCAGGGGAGCGATACGCAGTATTTT. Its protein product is CASSQVWQGSDTQYF.